Listed here are 32 T cell receptor beta chains from one sample, sequenced in a study of response to subunit inactivated influenza vaccine. Each CDR3 protein is one row after TCRdb ran MiXCR on the RT-PCR reads. The data show over 400,000 distinct CDR3 sequences, with under 15% seen just once and 10% to 15% held by the top ten. The sample consisted of PBMCs from blood, taken around seven weeks after vaccination. These receptors all come from a man between 45 and 60 years old who received an inactivated influenza vaccine.

This clonotype was counted only a few times. The V and J genes are TRBV11-1 and TRBJ2-3; 8 bases match TRBD2. Unmatched junction bases numbered 20, after V lost 5 bases and J lost 4 bases. The CDR3 is 19 residues long. CDR1 and CDR2 from the germline V gene are SGHAT and FQDESV (reference sequence). The CDR3 region is CASSPRTGLVGVSADTQYF. The CDR3 DNA reads as TGTGCCAGCAGCCCCCGCACGGGACTAGTAGGCGTGAGCGCAGATACGCAGTATTTT.

This clonotype has just a few counts. The chain uses TRBV5-1 and TRBJ2-4; D unclear. Trimming removed 4 bases from V and 5 bases from J, with 16 bases in between. Per germline, CDR1 SGHRS and CDR2 YFSETQ. The length of the CDR3 is 15 residues. The CDR3 DNA sequence: TGCGCCAGCAGCCTCGCGGCTGGAGTCGAAAACATTCAGTACTTC. It translates to CASSLAAGVENIQYF.

CDR3 bases: TGCGCCAGCAGCTATGGACAGGGGGTCTACACAGATACGCAGTATTTT. The encoded protein is CASSYGQGVYTDTQYF. V and J are TRBV4-1 and TRBJ2-3; 10 positions agree with TRBD1. There are 16 residues in the CDR3. V dropped 5 bases and J dropped 2; count of bases not matched to a gene: 7. CDR1 MGHRA and CDR2 YSYEKL come from the germline V gene.

This clonotype was seen repeatedly, ten times or more. The rearrangement uses TRBV7-2 and TRBJ2-3; D ambiguous. The CDR3 covers 15 residues. V lost 3 bases to trimming and J lost 0 bases, with 10 bases between them. Germline CDR1 and CDR2: SGHTA and FQGNSA. CDR3 in DNA: TGTGCCAGCAGCTTGCGACGGTCTAGCACAGATACGCAGTATTTT. Amino acid sequence: CASSLRRSSTDTQYF.

The chain combines TRBV7-9 with TRBJ2-3; 8 nucleotides agree with TRBD1. This CDR3 has 15 residues. Germline lookup yields CDR1 SEHNR and CDR2 FQNEAQ (reference sequence). V shed 3 bases and J 0 bases; nucleotides not matched to a gene: 2. This CDR3 is CASSFRDRSTDTQYF. In DNA form, the CDR3 reads TGTGCCAGCAGCTTTCGGGACAGGAGCACAGATACGCAGTATTTT.

This sequence joins TRBV20-1 and TRBJ2-5; 7 nucleotides align to TRBD2. CDR3 size: 17 residues. CDR1 is DFQATT, CDR2 SNEGSKA, per germline (reference sequence). After removal of 0 bases from V and 3 bases from J, the junction contained 13 bases not matched to a gene. CDR3 in DNA: TGCAGTGCTAGAGATATCTTTGGACTAGGTCAGGAAGAGACCCAGTACTTC. Translation gives CSARDIFGLGQEETQYF.

This clonotype was seen only a few times. The CDR3 DNA sequence: TGTGCCAGCAGCTTAGTTCCGACAGCCCGAGGAACAGATACGCAGTATTTT. Translated: CASSLVPTARGTDTQYF. The chain employs TRBV7-2 and TRBJ2-3, with D perhaps matching TRBD1 (5 bases). The CDR3 has 17 amino acids. V lost 1 base to trimming and J lost 3 bases, with 17 bases between them. In germline, CDR1 is SGHTA, CDR2 FQGNSA.

The V gene is TRBV18, the J gene TRBJ1-1; no definite D call. Per germline, CDR1 KGHSH and CDR2 LQKENI. The V end was cut by 2 bases, the J end by 6 bases, with 10 bases between. The CDR3 totals 13 residues. The CDR3 DNA is TGTGCCAGCTCACCAGGGAGCGAGGCTGAAGCTTTCTTT. Encoded protein: CASSPGSEAEAFF.

This clonotype was seen repeatedly, ten times or more. The chain employs TRBV5-6 and TRBJ2-2; D gene ambiguous. Between the trimmed V and J ends, which lost 4 bases and 3 bases, there was a span of 4 bases. This CDR3 is 12 amino acids long. Germline loops: CDR1 SGHDT, CDR2 YYEEEE. The CDR3: CASSLYTGELFF. The CDR3 DNA reads TGTGCCAGCAGCCTGTACACCGGGGAGCTGTTTTTT.

This rearrangement joins TRBV20-1 to TRBJ2-1; D ambiguous. The CDR3 has 14 residues. Trimming took off 1 base at V and 0 bases at J, with 7 bases between the two ends. Germline V gene sequence: CDR1 DFQATT, CDR2 SNEGSKA (reference sequence). The CDR3 region is CSARGISSYNEQFF. In DNA form, the CDR3 reads TGCAGTGCTAGAGGGATCAGCTCCTACAATGAGCAGTTCTTC.

This clonotype was counted between two and nine times. The J gene is TRBJ2-1, the V gene TRBV9; D is unclear. CDR1 is SGDLS, CDR2 YYNGEE, per germline. Trimming cost V 0 bases and J 6 bases, with 13 bases left between them. The CDR3 is 15 amino acids. Here the CDR3 reads CASSVEEQAVNEQFF. CDR3 nucleotide sequence: TGTGCCAGCAGCGTAGAGGAGCAGGCTGTCAATGAGCAGTTCTTC.

This clonotype was counted a few times. The genes are TRBV20-1 and TRBJ2-5; D is unresolved. The V end lost 7 bases, the J end lost 1 base, and 4 bases lay between the germline ends. The length of the CDR3 is 10 residues. Per the germline V gene, CDR1 is DFQATT and CDR2 is SNEGSKA (reference sequence). The CDR3 DNA sequence: TGCAGTGGGGCCCAAGAGACCCAGTACTTC. Translation: CSGAQETQYF.

This chain connects TRBV4-3 to TRBJ2-1, with D perhaps TRBD1 (6 bases). The CDR3 sequence is 16 residues long. Trimming stripped 4 bases from V and 1 base from J, with 14 bases between. Germline assignment: CDR1 LGHNA and CDR2 YSLEER. The CDR3 nucleotides are TGCGCCAGCAGCCGCACGGACAGAGCTTCCTACAATGAGCAGTTCTTC. Protein product: CASSRTDRASYNEQFF.

This clonotype has only one observation. V usage is TRBV20-1 and J usage is TRBJ2-7; TRBD1 is a possible D gene (5 bases). This CDR3 is built from 13 residues. V was pared by 1 base and J by 6 bases, with 13 bases between. The germline CDR1 and CDR2 sequences are DFQATT and SNEGSKA (reference sequence). CDR3 nucleotides: TGCAGTGCTAGAGTGGACACCGTCGGCGAGCAGTACTTC. Residues: CSARVDTVGEQYF.

This clonotype was recorded many times. CDR3 in DNA: TGTGCCAGCCTGGGACCGTCCGACTACGAGCAGTACTTC. Translated, it gives CASLGPSDYEQYF. This rearrangement joins TRBV12-3 or TRBV12-4 to TRBJ2-7; D tentatively reads TRBD1 or TRBD2 (5 bases each). The length of the CDR3 is 13 residues. Trimming removed 8 bases at V and 3 bases at J, with 14 bases between.

The rearrangement uses TRBV4-1 and TRBJ1-4; TRBD1 matches at 7 bases. In germline, CDR1 is MGHRA, CDR2 YSYEKL. The CDR3 runs 15 residues. Trimming cost V 6 bases and J 3 bases; bases outside gene matches: 7. CDR3 in DNA: TGCGCCAGCAGTCGCCCGGGACAGTCTAATGAAAAACTGTTTTTT. This translates into CASSRPGQSNEKLFF.

This chain joins TRBV4-3 and TRBJ2-1; 7 bases are shared with TRBD2. The V gene end was trimmed by 0 bases and the J gene end by 12 bases; junction bases not matched to a gene: 8. CDR3 length equals 14 residues. Germline CDR1 LGHNA, CDR2 YSLEER. The DNA for the CDR3 is TGCGCCAGCAGCCAAGATCTAAAAGCGGGGACGCAGTTCTTC. Translating it yields CASSQDLKAGTQFF.

This clonotype turned up a few times. V is TRBV12-3 or TRBV12-4 and J is TRBJ2-7, with 9 bases matching TRBD1. V dropped 6 bases and J dropped 9; count of bases not matched to a gene: 12. The CDR3 covers 14 residues. CDR3 nucleotides: TGTGCCAGCAGACGACCGGGACAGGGTTCAGGGCAGTACTTC. This translates into CASRRPGQGSGQYF.

The gene calls are TRBV5-4 and TRBJ2-7; 8 bases match TRBD2. Trimming took 4 bases from V and 7 from J; bases not matched to a gene: 16. Germline V gene lookup returns CDR1 SGHNT and CDR2 YYREEE (reference sequence). This CDR3 has 16 amino acids. The CDR3 DNA reads TGTGCCAGCAGCCCGGGGGGGGGTCCCCCTTCTACAGAGCAGTACTTC. This gives the protein CASSPGGGPPSTEQYF.

The chain combines TRBV20-1 with TRBJ1-5, with 8 positions matching TRBD1. Germline V CDR1 and CDR2: DFQATT, SNEGSKA (reference sequence). CDR3 size: 17 residues. Trimming at V came to 0 bases and at J to 4 bases, leaving 11 bases not matched to a gene. The CDR3 DNA reads TGCAGTGCTAGAGATACGAGGACAGGGCTTTTTAATCAGCCCCAGCATTTT. Translation: CSARDTRTGLFNQPQHF.

Points on this clonotype: At one of its ends the junction is not consistent with the germline gene, which may arise from a read error. The V and J genes are TRBV10-3 and TRBJ2-3; D possibly corresponds to TRBD1 (6 bases). Germline V lookup: CDR1 ENHRY, CDR2 SYGVKD. The CDR3 runs to 12 residues. The CDR3 loop is CAIRDSTDTQFF. The CDR3 nucleotides read TGTGCCATCAGGGACAGCACAGATACGCAGTTTTTT.

Ten or more counts support this clonotype. The V and J genes are TRBV9 and TRBJ2-5; TRBD2 aligns across 7 bases. The V and J ends lost 3 bases and 2 bases, in that order; junction bases with no gene match: 7. CDR3 size: 15 residues. CDR1 is SGDLS, CDR2 YYNGEE, per germline. In nucleotides, the CDR3 is TGTGCCAGCAGCGGGTCCGGGACTAAACAAGAGACCCAGTACTTC. Its translation is CASSGSGTKQETQYF.

The chain has TRBV7-9 and TRBJ2-5; 10 bases align to TRBD2. The germline CDR1 and CDR2 sequences are SEHNR and FQNEAQ (reference sequence). V lost 1 base, J lost 0 bases, and 2 bases stayed unmatched. The CDR3 is 16 amino acids. CDR3 residues: CASSLGTSGDQETQYF. The CDR3 coding sequence is TGTGCCAGCAGCTTAGGGACTAGCGGCGACCAAGAGACCCAGTACTTC.

The chain recombines TRBV5-1 with TRBJ2-6, with D possibly TRBD2 on 5 matching bases. Germline values: CDR1 SGHRS, CDR2 YFSETQ. The V end was cut by 3 bases, the J end by 0 bases, with 13 bases between. CDR3 size: 17 residues. In DNA, the CDR3 is TGCGCCAGCAGCTGGCGGGTGTCCTCCTCTGGGGCCAACGTCCTGACTTTC. This codes for CASSWRVSSSGANVLTF. The entire variable domain, with the rest obtained from reference TRBV5-1 and TRBJ2-6, is as follows: KAGVTQTPRYLIKTRGQQVTLSCSPISGHRSVSWYQQTPGQGLQFLFEYFSETQRNKGNFPGRFSGRQFSNSRSEMNVSTLELGDSALYLCASSWRVSSSGANVLTFGAGSRLTVL.

This CDR3 is CASSYSGAGGPEDTQYF. As DNA, the CDR3 is TGTGCCAGCAGTTACTCTGGCGCGGGGGGGCCTGAAGATACGCAGTATTTT. This sequence joins TRBV6-5 and TRBJ2-3, with 9 positions matching TRBD2. V shed 0 bases, J shed 5 bases, and the junction held 9 bases outside the gene matches. CDR3 length equals 17 residues. Per germline, CDR1 MNHEY and CDR2 SVGAGI.

In this sample, this clonotype turned up many times. The rearrangement uses TRBV5-1 and TRBJ2-7; TRBD1 or TRBD2 may be the D gene (5 bases each). Germline V gene lookup returns CDR1 SGHRS and CDR2 YFSETQ. This CDR3 has 14 amino acids. V lost 4 bases to trimming and J lost 2 bases, with 13 bases between them. This chain's CDR3 is CASSAGQGPYEQYF. Written as DNA, the CDR3 is TGCGCCAGCAGCGCGGGCCAGGGTCCCTACGAGCAGTACTTC.

This clonotype came up many times. The genes are TRBV12-3 or TRBV12-4 and TRBJ2-6, with D possibly being TRBD1 (6 bases). V was pared by 5 bases and J by 2 bases, with 10 bases between. CDR3 size: 15 residues. The DNA for the CDR3 is TGTGCCAGCAGTCCGAGGACAGCTGGGGCCAACGTCCTGACTTTC. This gives the protein CASSPRTAGANVLTF.

This clonotype was recorded a few times. The chain's CDR3 is CASSLGTEKNEQFF. The CDR3 DNA reads as TGTGCCAGCAGTTTGGGGACAGAAAAAAATGAGCAGTTCTTC. The chain recombines TRBV12-3 or TRBV12-4 with TRBJ2-1, with 7 bases fitting TRBD1. There are 14 residues in the CDR3. The V segment lost 3 bases and the J segment 7 bases; nucleotides outside the gene matches: 6.

This clonotype has only a few counts. This chain connects TRBV28 to TRBJ2-7; 7 bases map to TRBD1. CDR3 length: 14 amino acids. The V gene's germline CDR1 is MDHEN and CDR2 SYDVKM. The V and J ends lost 6 bases and 7 bases, in that order; junction bases with no gene match: 12. The CDR3 sequence is CASSQLDRVEEQYF. DNA for the CDR3: TGTGCCAGCAGCCAATTAGACAGGGTGGAGGAGCAGTACTTC.

The rearrangement joins TRBV20-1 to TRBJ2-5; no firm D call. This CDR3 has 14 amino acids. Germline V gene sequence: CDR1 DFQATT, CDR2 SNEGSKA (reference sequence). Between the trimmed V and J ends, which lost 0 bases and 1 base, there was a span of 9 bases. CDR3: CSARDSAVQETQYF. The CDR3 DNA reads TGCAGTGCTAGAGATTCGGCTGTCCAAGAGACCCAGTACTTC.

This clonotype was counted between two and nine times. This chain uses TRBV5-1 with TRBJ1-1; D is unresolved. The CDR3 spans 14 residues. V dropped 0 bases and J dropped 0 bases, with 6 bases sitting between them. Germline CDR1 reads SGHRS; CDR2 reads YFSETQ. The CDR3 nucleotides read TGCGCCAGCAGCTTGGACGTGATGAACACTGAAGCTTTCTTT. Protein sequence: CASSLDVMNTEAFF.

The rearrangement links TRBV6-5 to TRBJ2-7; D might be TRBD2 (6 bases). The CDR3 spans 15 residues. Germline values: CDR1 MNHEY, CDR2 SVGAGI. The ends were cut back, 2 bases at V and 4 bases at J, with 15 bases in the middle. CDR3 in amino acids: CASSYNKGLQYEQYF. The CDR3 nucleotides read TGTGCCAGCAGTTACAATAAGGGACTCCAATACGAGCAGTACTTC.